This T cell receptor (beta chain) was profiled in a study of shared clonotypes between healthy human individuals (dated by TCRdb to the early 2020s). In terms of the full investigation: The cohort included a few men and a couple of women between 18 and 49 years of age. For each donor, CD4 naive and CD4 memory were each given three plates, CD8 naive was given two plates, and CD8 memory was given one plate. Blood TCR repertoires of a handful of healthy adults were deeply sequenced to estimate repertoire size and the extent of clonotype sharing between individuals. To increase sequencing depth and limit assay-specific biases, TCR repertoire library preparation and sequencing were carried out by different laboratories using diverse techniques. Between about 0.8 and 9 billion PBMCs per donor were obtained by leukapheresis. What the research found in general, with its limitations: Sharing across four donors was observed for about 5% of naive CD4, over 3% of naive CD8, roughly 2.4% of memory CD4, and around 0.4% of memory CD8 clonotypes. Pairwise subsampling led to the expectation that sequencing depth would affect the degree of clonotype sharing among donors. Sampling was restricted to blood, and TCR repertoires in tissues likely differ from the TCR repertoires found in blood. Because the study included only a small number of donors, the genetic and exposure-history diversity represented was limited. Larger estimated clonotype richness was generally found for naive subsets than for memory subsets. Clonotypes shared by all four sorted-subset donors showed higher generation probabilities than non-shared clonotypes. Rarefaction of sorted-subset datasets indicated incomplete sequencing despite the large sequencing depth.

Points on this clone: The specificity of this receptor is unknown. No much larger clone is present one base from it, and per-base qualities are unavailable. Other DNA sequences of this sample code for an identical CDR3.

V is pared back by 1 base and J by 4 bases, with 7 bases lying between the germline termini. Including the terminal cysteine and phenylalanine, the CDR3 comprises 13 residues. Only the CDR3 part of the read is kept: 39 bases, read in frame from the first base. The germline V gene provides CDR1 LGHNA and CDR2 YNFKEQ. Donors were healthy HIV-negative adults with no recently reported acute infections or vaccinations. Every donor was a Caucasian adult living in Nashville, Tennessee, USA. Magnetic negative selection was used to enrich CD4+ T cells, after which naive cells were positively selected on CD45RA and the negative fraction became the memory subset. After blood collection by leukapheresis, PBMCs were isolated using Ficoll-Histopaque density gradient centrifugation and then cryopreserved in the vapor phase of liquid nitrogen. Analytical flow cytometry was used to check the purity and quantity of each magnetically sorted T cell population. Each sorted fraction had its genomic DNA isolated and then quantified by UV absorbance on a Nanodrop 2000c.

TCR CDR3 regions were amplified from genomic DNA by multiplex PCR using the deep immunoSEQ assay. Genomic DNA extracted from each cell subset was distributed evenly over all wells of several immunoSEQ 96-well plates, and each plate served as one replicate. Each replicate PCR for sorted subsets received around 200 ng genomic DNA, equal to about 30,000 T cell genomes. Purified libraries were measured with a Qubit 3.0 fluorometer, size-checked on a Bioanalyzer 2100, and measured again with the KAPA Library Quantification kit. Every immunoSEQ 96-well plate was sequenced on a separate single-read 150-cycle Illumina NextSeq 550 flow cell. As for the authors' bioinformatics: Because only junctional sequences without quality scores were contained in the immunoSEQ output, filtering matching that applied to full-length reads could not be performed. To assign V/J genes and CDR3, sequences were annotated using PyIR, a Python wrapper for IgBLAST v1.9, with IMGT germline references. Reads were filtered out if the reads had weak V/J assignments (E-value above 1e-6), no CDR3, stop codons, out-of-frame junctions, or ambiguous translated residues. V3J clonotypes were defined by identical inferred V gene, J gene, and CDR3 amino acid sequence. To compute the percentage overlap between repertoires, the number of shared unique clonotypes was divided by the size of the smaller repertoire. Repertoire richness was assessed with RTK rarefaction, the Chao1 estimator, and Recon v2.1 estimates of unobserved clonotypes. Generation probabilities were computed with OLGA for all TCRbeta clonotypes obtained by the gDNA method from a few donors. TCRdb's version of the immuneACCESS table is confined to in-frame rearrangements and falls short of the full clone set. An unresolved V gene accounts for under half of the shortfall where checked; the remainder is of unknown origin. V and J calls and clone size are given by that table; D and trimming were obtained from the DNA. The sample profile shows over a million clones; 78% of them were found once. Jointly, the top ten make up 0.6% to 0.75% of the sample.

This clonotype was sampled from a man between 18 and 35 years old in good health. Some clones in this sample may be carry-over from other donors' samples. The sequenced sample was memory CD4+ T cells from PBMCs. The cell subset or site label for this specimen denotes: CD45RA-negative fraction. The chain is assembled from TRBV4-2 and TRBJ1-1; the D gene lacks a confident call. The CDR3 in this case is CASSQVGLTEAFF. The bases are TGTGCCAGCAGCCAAGTAGGGCTCACTGAAGCTTTCTTT.